This T cell receptor (beta chain) derives from a study of identical twins. TCRdb reanalysed the 5' RACE reads using MiXCR and keeps one entry per CDR3 protein. The sample contains just over 450,000 distinct CDR3 sequences, 12% to 15% of which appear only once. V lost 0 bases and J 5 bases, leaving 19 bases between the germline ends. The CDR3 length is 16 residues. From germline, CDR1 is DFQATT and CDR2 SNEGSKA (reference sequence). These same data were also listed under a study on yellow fever vaccine responses in identical twins.

This receptor was obtained from a young woman in good health. This sequence joins TRBV20-1 and TRBJ2-5, with D maybe TRBD2 (6 bases). Input material: CD4+ T cells sorted from blood. This CDR3 reads CSARDRTGTGGETQYF. The CDR3 DNA sequence: TGCAGTGCTAGAGATCGAACTGGGACTGGAGGCGAGACCCAGTACTTC.